These 15 T cell receptor beta chains came from one sample sequenced in a study of cytomegalovirus exposure and HLA in healthy donors. TCRdb's table, derived via immunoSEQ multiplex PCR, lists solely in-frame clones and lacks some. The sample carries roughly 330,000 clones, about 90% recorded once. The sample comprised PBMCs. All receptors come from a woman aged 25 to 45 in good health and CMV-seropositive.

J is TRBJ2-5 and V is TRBV2; TRBD2 matches at 16 bases. The junction had 9 bases not matched to a gene; V was cut back by 0 bases and J by 5 bases. The germline gives CDR1 SNHLY, CDR2 FYNNEI. The CDR3 is made up of 19 amino acids. The DNA for the CDR3 is TGTGCCAGCAGTGAAGCGCTATATGGGACTAGCGGGGGGGCCGAGACCCAGTACTTC. Translating it yields CASSEALYGTSGGAETQYF. Variable domain in full (rest from reference TRBV2 and TRBJ2-5): EPEVTQTPSHQVTQMGQEVILRCVPISNHLYFYWYRQILGQKVEFLVSFYNNEISEKSEIFDDQFSVERPDGSNFTLKIRSTKLEDSAMYFCASSEALYGTSGGAETQYFGPGTRLLVL.

The chain employs TRBV15 and TRBJ2-7, with a weak D call TRBD1 (6 bases). Germline-derived CDR1 and CDR2 are LNHNV and YYDKDF (reference sequence). The CDR3 contains 14 residues. V was clipped by 5 bases and J by 4 bases, with 15 bases between them. This chain's CDR3 is CATSERSQGYEQYF. The DNA for the CDR3 is TGTGCCACCAGCGAACGCTCCCAGGGGTACGAGCAGTACTTC.

This rearrangement joins TRBV5-1 to TRBJ2-1; 8 nucleotides line up with TRBD1. V lost 4 bases to trimming and J lost 3 bases; unmatched junction nucleotides: 9. Germline values: CDR1 SGHRS, CDR2 YFSETQ. This CDR3 region has 16 residues. The CDR3 region is CASSPRTGTDYNEQFF. CDR3 DNA sequence: TGCGCCAGCAGCCCCCGGACAGGGACGGACTACAATGAGCAGTTCTTC. The variable domain in full, completed from reference TRBV5-1 and TRBJ2-1, reads KAGVTQTPRYLIKTRGQQVTLSCSPISGHRSVSWYQQTPGQGLQFLFEYFSETQRNKGNFPGRFSGRQFSNSRSEMNVSTLELGDSALYLCASSPRTGTDYNEQFFGPGTRLTVL.

This clone was seen only a few times. The rearrangement links TRBV28 to TRBJ2-3; no clear D gene. CDR3 length: 17 amino acids. The germline gives CDR1 MDHEN, CDR2 SYDVKM. The V and J ends lost 1 base and 2 bases respectively, with 16 bases between them. DNA of the CDR3: TGTGCCAGCAGTTTATCAGGTGAACATTCAATCACAGATACGCAGTATTTT. Protein: CASSLSGEHSITDTQYF.

The chain carries TRBV7-2 and TRBJ2-7, with D unresolved. Germline V gene lookup returns CDR1 SGHTA and CDR2 FQGNSA. The CDR3 covers 15 residues. Trimming took 1 base from V and 1 from J, leaving 11 bases between them. The CDR3 sequence: CASSLGTALSYEQYF. CDR3 DNA: TGTGCCAGCAGCTTAGGAACAGCCTTATCCTACGAGCAGTACTTC. Drawing the rest from reference TRBV7-2 and TRBJ2-7, the complete variable domain is GAGVSQSPSNKVTEKGKDVELRCDPISGHTALYWYRQSLGQGLEFLIYFQGNSAPDKSGLPSDRFSAERTGGSVSTLTIQRTQQEDSAVYLCASSLGTALSYEQYFGPGTRLTVT.

J is TRBJ1-6 and V is TRBV5-4; a weak D match, TRBD1 (5 bases). There are 12 residues in the CDR3. The germline CDR1 and CDR2 sequences are SGHNT and YYREEE (reference sequence). Deletions cut 0 bases from V and 16 bases from J, with 11 bases between. The CDR3 nucleotides are TGTGCCAGCAGCTTGGCCCCGGGGGAGCTCCACTTT. Translating it yields CASSLAPGELHF.

J is TRBJ1-6 and V is TRBV30, with D possibly being TRBD1 (6 bases). Germline V gene sequence: CDR1 GTSNPN, CDR2 SVGIG (reference sequence). The CDR3 covers 12 residues. With 4 bases removed from V and 10 bases from J, the gap between germline ends came to 11 bases. The CDR3 DNA is TGTGCCTGGACGAGAGGGGGATCACCCCTCCACTTT. Translating gives CAWTRGGSPLHF. Filled out from reference TRBV30 and TRBJ1-6, the complete variable domain reads SQTIHQWPATLVQPVGSPLSLECTVEGTSNPNLYWYRQAAGRGLQLLFYSVGIGQISSEVPQNLSASRPQDRQFILSSKKLLLSDSGFYLCAWTRGGSPLHFGNGTRLTVT.

This rearrangement joins TRBV27 to TRBJ2-7; a weak D match, TRBD1 (6 bases). The CDR3 is made up of 15 amino acids. Trimming pared 5 bases from V and 0 bases from J, leaving 14 bases between. Germline CDR1 reads MNHEY; CDR2 reads SMNVEV (reference sequence). The CDR3 coding sequence is TGTGCCAGCAGTCCCCGGGCGACAGGCTCCTACGAGCAGTACTTC. As protein: CASSPRATGSYEQYF.

The chain carries TRBV27 and TRBJ2-7; tentative D call: TRBD2 (6 bases). The CDR3 spans 16 residues. Trimming stripped 0 bases from V and 4 bases from J, with 16 bases between. Germline CDR1 is MNHEY and CDR2 is SMNVEV (reference sequence). CDR3 bases: TGTGCCAGCAGTTTATCGGGACTGACTTCTCGTTACGAGCAGTACTTC. Residues: CASSLSGLTSRYEQYF.

The CDR3 DNA reads as TGTGCCAGCAGCTTCCCTCTTCGGGGGTATGGCTACACCTTC. Translating gives CASSFPLRGYGYTF. The rearrangement uses TRBV7-2 and TRBJ1-2; a weak D match, TRBD1 (5 bases). Germline V gene sequence: CDR1 SGHTA, CDR2 FQGNSA. The length of the CDR3 is 14 residues. V was clipped by 3 bases and J by 5 bases, with 13 bases between them. The full variable domain, rest sourced from reference TRBV7-2 and TRBJ1-2, is GAGVSQSPSNKVTEKGKDVELRCDPISGHTALYWYRQSLGQGLEFLIYFQGNSAPDKSGLPSDRFSAERTGGSVSTLTIQRTQQEDSAVYLCASSFPLRGYGYTFGSGTRLTVV.

The J gene is TRBJ1-2, the V gene TRBV5-6; a weak D match, TRBD1 (5 bases). Trimming cost V 5 bases and J 3 bases, with 11 bases left between them. Germline V lookup: CDR1 SGHDT, CDR2 YYEEEE. CDR3 length: 13 residues. CDR3: CASRFWGHYGYTF. CDR3 DNA sequence: TGTGCCAGCAGATTCTGGGGCCACTATGGCTACACCTTC.

CDR3 region: CASRALGGPNIQYF. In nucleotides, the CDR3 is TGTGCCAGCAGAGCTTTGGGGGGCCCGAACATTCAGTACTTC. This chain links TRBV6-1 with TRBJ2-4; possibly TRBD1 or TRBD2 for D (6 bases each). CDR3 length equals 14 residues. V lost 6 bases, J lost 7 bases, and 16 bases lay in between. Germline V gene sequence: CDR1 MNHNS, CDR2 SASEGT.

With respect to this clone: One junction end does not reproduce the germline sequence, and a read error may be involved. The chain has TRBV6-5 and TRBJ2-1; D gene ambiguous. Germline lookup yields CDR1 MNHEY and CDR2 SVGAGI. This CDR3 comprises 15 residues. CDR3 sequence reads: CASSYDPISHNEQFF. In DNA, the CDR3 is TGTGCCAGCAGTTACGACCCAATCTCCCACAATGAGCAGTTCTTC.

CDR3 in DNA: TGTGCCAGCAGACCAACGGCGAGGGACAGATGGATCTTGAACACTGAAGCTTTCTTT. Translation: CASRPTARDRWILNTEAFF. This rearrangement joins TRBV7-3 to TRBJ1-1, with TRBD1 matching over 7 bases. The CDR3 is 19 amino acids. V trimming: 6 bases; J trimming: 0 bases; junction bases outside the gene matches: 19. Germline assignment: CDR1 SGHTA and CDR2 FQGTGA. Filled out from reference TRBV7-3 and TRBJ1-1, the complete variable domain reads GAGVSQTPSNKVTEKGKYVELRCDPISGHTALYWYRQSLGQGPEFLIYFQGTGAADDSGLPNDRFFAVRPEGSVSTLKIQRTERGDSAVYLCASRPTARDRWILNTEAFFGQGTRLTVV.

This clone was observed a few times. The gene calls are TRBV30 and TRBJ1-5; tentatively, D is TRBD1 (5 bases). Germline values: CDR1 GTSNPN, CDR2 SVGIG (reference sequence). The V and J ends lost 2 bases and 7 bases respectively, with 12 bases between them. This CDR3 is built from 13 residues. The CDR3 region is CAWSPSGGQPQHF. CDR3 nucleotides: TGTGCCTGGAGTCCCTCGGGGGGGCAGCCCCAGCATTTT.